Shown below are 32 T cell receptor beta chains from a single sample sequenced in a study of T cell repertoires in cytomegalovirus infection. TCRdb used MiXCR to reprocess the reads, holding one entry per CDR3 protein. The repertoire holds roughly 730,000 distinct CDR3 sequences, with 33% as singletons. Their antigens are not known. Source: cultured PBMCs, taken from culture after CMV antigen stimulation. All receptors derive from a human donor in good health (CMV status not recorded). Some clones in this sample may be carry-over from other donors' samples.

The rearrangement joins TRBV4-3 to TRBJ1-1; no definite D call. The CDR3 covers 14 residues. Germline V CDR1 and CDR2: LGHNA, YSLEER. V was trimmed by 3 bases and J by 1 base, leaving 9 bases between them. CDR3 in amino acids: CASSHTTENTEAFF. The CDR3 bases are TGCGCCAGCAGCCACACAACAGAGAACACTGAAGCTTTCTTT.

The chain uses TRBV7-2 and TRBJ2-7; possibly TRBD1 for D (5 bases). Trimming stripped 1 base from V and 0 bases from J, with 10 bases between. The germline V gene has CDR1 SGHTA and CDR2 FQGNSA. CDR3 size: 15 residues. In DNA form, the CDR3 reads TGTGCCAGCAGCTTAGTAGGGGCTAGCTCCTACGAGCAGTACTTC. The encoded protein is CASSLVGASSYEQYF.

The chain has TRBV6-2 or TRBV6-3 and TRBJ2-7; 8 bases agree with TRBD2. The CDR3 sequence is 15 residues long. The germline gives CDR1 MNHEY, CDR2 SVGEGT. After removal of 6 bases from V and 3 bases from J, the junction contained 10 bases not matched to a gene. The CDR3: CASSLWTSLIYEQYF. CDR3 bases: TGTGCCAGCAGCCTTTGGACTAGCCTTATCTACGAGCAGTACTTC.

The chain carries TRBV20-1 and TRBJ2-3, with TRBD2 identical over 14 bases. The CDR3 sequence is 16 residues long. Germline trimming cut 3 bases from V and 4 bases from J; bases unmatched to any gene: 6. The germline V gene encodes CDR1 DFQATT and CDR2 SNEGSKA (reference sequence). This CDR3 reads CSARPPTSGRADTQYF. The CDR3 region has the DNA TGCAGTGCTAGGCCCCCGACTAGCGGGAGGGCAGATACGCAGTATTTT.

This clonotype has just a few counts. The chain joins TRBV28 to TRBJ1-1, with 7 bases matching TRBD1. The CDR3 covers 16 residues. The V gene's germline CDR1 is MDHEN and CDR2 SYDVKM. The J segment lost 3 bases and the V segment lost 11 bases, leaving 18 bases of the junction unmatched. This CDR3 is CAAGKGTADWYTEAFF. CDR3 coding DNA: TGTGCCGCCGGGAAAGGGACAGCCGATTGGTACACTGAAGCTTTCTTT.

Only a few counts were recorded for this clonotype. This chain joins TRBV6-6 and TRBJ2-1; 9 bases map to TRBD2. The CDR3 length is 15 residues. CDR1 is MNHNY, CDR2 SVGAGI, per germline (reference sequence). V was pared by 10 bases and J by 6 bases, with 13 bases of the junction left unmatched. The CDR3 DNA reads TGTGCCACCGAGCGGAGGCTAGCGGGGACCAATGAGCAGTTCTTC. Its protein product is CATERRLAGTNEQFF.

This clonotype was found many times. The CDR3 protein is CASSLIPRGGPYEQYF. CDR3 DNA: TGTGCCAGCAGCTTAATCCCCCGAGGAGGGCCCTACGAGCAGTACTTC. The genes are TRBV7-8 and TRBJ2-7; D may be TRBD2 (6 bases). The V end was cut by 2 bases, the J end by 2 bases, with 16 bases between. The germline CDR1 and CDR2 sequences are SGHVS and FQNEAQ. The CDR3 sequence is 16 residues long.

There are a few counts of this clonotype. V is TRBV12-3 or TRBV12-4 and J is TRBJ2-2; the match to TRBD2 covers 10 bases. V lost 7 bases to trimming and J lost 1 base; unmatched junction nucleotides: 6. CDR3 length: 16 amino acids. The CDR3 protein is CASTTRLAGNTGELFF. CDR3 sequence (DNA): TGTGCCAGCACTACTCGACTAGCGGGGAACACCGGGGAGCTGTTTTTT.

The chain links TRBV6-1 to TRBJ1-4, with TRBD1 matching over 9 bases. The V segment lost 4 bases and the J segment 4 bases; nucleotides outside the gene matches: 7. The CDR3 covers 16 residues. Germline lookup yields CDR1 MNHNS and CDR2 SASEGT. The CDR3 here is CASSGIPGQGNEKLFF. The CDR3 DNA reads as TGTGCCAGCAGTGGGATACCGGGACAGGGTAATGAAAAACTGTTTTTT.

This clonotype was picked up a small number of times. The CDR3 protein is CASSLDEGINSPLHF. The CDR3 bases are TGTGCCAGCAGCTTAGATGAAGGCATTAATTCACCCCTCCACTTT. The chain is built from TRBV7-2 and TRBJ1-6; no reliable D call. The CDR3 is 15 residues long. Trimming left V 1 base short and J 6 bases short, with 10 bases between. Germline V gene data show CDR1 as SGHTA and CDR2 as FQGNSA.

This chain uses TRBV7-2 with TRBJ1-2, with D possibly matching TRBD1 (5 bases). CDR3 length: 14 amino acids. The V gene's germline CDR1 is SGHTA and CDR2 FQGNSA. V gave up 3 bases and J gave up 8 bases, with 16 bases separating them. The CDR3 nucleotides are TGTGCCAGCAGCTTCCGGGACGCGACAAACGGCTACACCTTC. Translating gives CASSFRDATNGYTF.

This clonotype was found many times. The chain employs TRBV12-3 or TRBV12-4 and TRBJ2-1; D uncertain. Trimming removed 5 bases at V and 4 bases at J, with 9 bases between. This CDR3 contains 13 residues. For the CDR3, the DNA is TGTGCCAGCAGTAACTTAGAATACAATGAGCAGTTCTTC. Translated: CASSNLEYNEQFF.

This clonotype was seen more than once but under ten times. This chain joins TRBV7-2 and TRBJ2-3; the match to TRBD2 covers 13 bases. There are 16 residues in the CDR3. The germline V gene encodes CDR1 SGHTA and CDR2 FQGNSA. Trimming took 5 bases from V and 4 from J; bases not matched to a gene: 6. CDR3 nucleotide sequence: TGTGCCAGCAGCCAAGGGACTAGCGGGATGGCAGATACGCAGTATTTT. Translating gives CASSQGTSGMADTQYF.

CDR3 nucleotides: TGTGCCAGCAGTTTACTAGCGGGAGGAGTTACAGATACGCAGTATTTT. It is translated as CASSLLAGGVTDTQYF. V and J are TRBV27 and TRBJ2-3; 11 bases are a match to TRBD2. CDR3 length equals 16 residues. Losses at the gene ends were 2 bases for V and 3 bases for J; bases not matched to a gene: 4. Germline assignment: CDR1 MNHEY and CDR2 SMNVEV (reference sequence).

This clonotype was found a few times. This rearrangement joins TRBV19 to TRBJ1-6; weak D call: TRBD1 (5 bases). Germline CDR1 is LNHDA and CDR2 is SQIVND (reference sequence). Trimming stripped 3 bases from V and 6 bases from J, with 12 bases between. The CDR3 totals 15 residues. CDR3: CASSIRPGLNSPLHF. CDR3 coding DNA: TGTGCCAGTAGTATCCGTCCAGGGCTTAATTCACCCCTCCACTTT.

The V gene is TRBV20-1, the J gene TRBJ2-1; 7 bases are shared with TRBD2. The CDR3 sequence is 11 residues long. V lost 6 bases and J lost 8; bases outside the gene matches: 4. CDR1 is DFQATT and CDR2 is SNEGSKA in the germline V gene (reference sequence). CDR3 sequence: CSALTSYEQFF. The CDR3 DNA reads as TGCAGTGCATTGACTAGCTATGAGCAGTTCTTC.

This clonotype appeared a few times. CDR3 protein: CASSLEYSTQETQYF. The CDR3 DNA sequence: TGTGCCAGCAGCTTAGAATACAGTACCCAAGAGACCCAGTACTTC. The chain employs TRBV11-2 and TRBJ2-5; D unresolved. V lost 0 bases to trimming and J lost 1 base, with 9 bases between them. The CDR3 length is 15 residues. Germline lookup yields CDR1 SGHAT and CDR2 FQNNGV.

The genes are TRBV27 and TRBJ2-7; D remains unclear. This CDR3 has 13 amino acids. The V gene's germline CDR1 is MNHEY and CDR2 SMNVEV (reference sequence). V lost 6 bases, J lost 6 bases, and 15 bases lay in between. CDR3 DNA sequence: TGTGCCAGCAGCCGATTTCGCACGCTCGAGCAGTACTTC. Residues: CASSRFRTLEQYF.

A note on this clonotype: The junction does not match germline at one end; this may be a read error. The chain couples TRBV11-1 to TRBJ2-5, with 7 bases matching TRBD1. This CDR3 is 14 amino acids long. Germline V gives CDR1 SGHAT, CDR2 FQDESV (reference sequence). The DNA for the CDR3 is TGTGCCAGCACCTTCCGGGACAGCCAAGACACCCAGTACTTC. It specifies CASTFRDSQDTQYF.

A few counts support this clonotype. The chain links TRBV11-3 to TRBJ2-1; the D gene could be TRBD1 or TRBD2 (5 bases each). Germline CDR1 reads SGHNT; CDR2 reads YENEEA. This CDR3 comprises 13 residues. Deletions cut 4 bases from V and 12 bases from J, with 16 bases between. DNA of the CDR3: TGTGCCAGCAGCTCCGGGGCCCTGTCTTCGCAGTTCTTC. Protein product: CASSSGALSSQFF.

The V and J genes are TRBV18 and TRBJ2-3; the D gene is possibly TRBD1 (5 bases). Germline values: CDR1 KGHSH, CDR2 LQKENI. Trimming stripped 4 bases from V and 2 bases from J, with 13 bases between. The CDR3 contains 15 residues. CDR3 coding DNA: TGTGCCAGCTCACTACTACTGACAGACACAGATACGCAGTATTTT. Protein product: CASSLLLTDTDTQYF.

This chain links TRBV12-3 or TRBV12-4 with TRBJ1-5; no clear D gene. The CDR3 runs 15 residues. Trimming took off 2 bases at V and 1 base at J, with 9 bases between the two ends. The CDR3 spells CASSLTEGSNQPQHF. Here the CDR3 DNA reads TGTGCCAGCAGTTTAACAGAAGGAAGCAATCAGCCCCAGCATTTT.

The V gene is TRBV6-2 or TRBV6-3, the J gene TRBJ2-1; D tentatively reads TRBD1 or TRBD2 (5 bases each). In germline, CDR1 is MNHEY, CDR2 SVGEGT. This CDR3 comprises 15 residues. Trimming took 8 bases from V and 5 from J, leaving 19 bases between them. The CDR3 region has the DNA TGTGCCAGCGGGGACCCCCCGGGGTCAGACAATGAGCAGTTCTTC. Protein product: CASGDPPGSDNEQFF.

This clonotype has just a few counts. The CDR3 DNA follows: TGTGCCAGCACTCATAGCCCAGACTCCTACGAGCAGTACTTC. This gives the protein CASTHSPDSYEQYF. This sequence joins TRBV11-2 and TRBJ2-7; D is unclear. The CDR3 extends over 14 amino acids. The germline CDR1 and CDR2 sequences are SGHAT and FQNNGV. V lost 7 bases and J lost 0, with 13 bases in between.

This chain links TRBV2 with TRBJ2-7, with unresolved D. The V and J ends lost 6 bases and 6 bases respectively, with 6 bases between them. The germline gives CDR1 SNHLY, CDR2 FYNNEI. This CDR3 spans 10 amino acids. CDR3: CASRVVEQYF. CDR3 sequence (DNA): TGTGCCAGCAGAGTTGTCGAGCAGTACTTC.

In its sample, this clonotype was seen a few times. CDR3 residues: CASSRYSGGNYNEQFF. The CDR3 DNA reads TGCGCCAGCAGCCGATATAGCGGGGGAAATTACAATGAGCAGTTCTTC. The rearrangement uses TRBV4-1 and TRBJ2-1, with 9 bases matching TRBD2. The CDR3 has 16 amino acids. CDR1 MGHRA and CDR2 YSYEKL come from the germline V gene. The trim removed 4 bases at V and 4 bases at J, leaving 8 bases unmatched.

This clonotype was observed at least ten times. The V gene is TRBV7-2, the J gene TRBJ2-7; TRBD2 matches at 8 bases. Germline CDR1 and CDR2: SGHTA and FQGNSA. J lost 3 bases, V lost 3 bases, and 4 bases had no gene match. The CDR3 consists of 14 residues. CDR3 region: CASSLVGGDYEQYF. In nucleotides, the CDR3 is TGTGCCAGCAGCTTGGTCGGGGGGGACTACGAGCAGTACTTC.

The chain recombines TRBV7-9 with TRBJ1-2; 7 bases match TRBD1. Germline V gene sequence: CDR1 SEHNR, CDR2 FQNEAQ (reference sequence). This CDR3 has 15 residues. V was pared by 5 bases and J by 4 bases, with 10 bases of the junction left unmatched. The CDR3 loop reads CASSSWDSEIYGYTF. The CDR3 bases are TGTGCCAGCAGCAGTTGGGACAGCGAAATCTATGGCTACACCTTC.

In this sample, this clonotype turned up a few times. The chain uses TRBV7-2 and TRBJ2-3; TRBD2 aligns across 7 bases. CDR1 and CDR2 from the germline V gene are SGHTA and FQGNSA. After removal of 1 base from V and 0 bases from J, the junction contained 4 bases not matched to a gene. The CDR3 has 16 amino acids. The chain's CDR3 is CASSLEGGGSTDTQYF. The CDR3 DNA follows: TGTGCCAGCAGCTTAGAGGGCGGGGGAAGCACAGATACGCAGTATTTT.

This clonotype was counted a few times. The chain is built from TRBV2 and TRBJ1-5; TRBD1 is a possible D gene (5 bases). The length of the CDR3 is 14 residues. From germline, CDR1 is SNHLY and CDR2 FYNNEI. Trimming cost V 5 bases and J 7 bases, with 15 bases left between them. CDR3 protein: CASSLQGGRQPQHF. The DNA of the CDR3 is TGTGCCAGCAGTTTGCAGGGAGGGCGGCAGCCCCAGCATTTT.

V and J are TRBV7-2 and TRBJ2-5; no clear D gene. Germline values: CDR1 SGHTA, CDR2 FQGNSA. V was trimmed by 0 bases and J by 5 bases, leaving 10 bases between them. The CDR3 contains 14 residues. The CDR3 region is CASSLALAVETQYF. In nucleotides, the CDR3 is TGTGCCAGCAGCTTAGCGTTAGCTGTGGAGACCCAGTACTTC.

This chain joins TRBV12-3 or TRBV12-4 and TRBJ1-1, with D perhaps matching TRBD1 (5 bases). The CDR3 sequence is 15 residues long. Trimming cost V 8 bases and J 3 bases, with 19 bases left between them. The CDR3 protein is CASHTTGRWHTEAFF. The CDR3 DNA reads as TGTGCCAGCCACACCACAGGCAGGTGGCACACTGAAGCTTTCTTT.